This T cell receptor beta chain was recovered during a study of breast tumors, draining lymph nodes, adjacent tissues. Study-level findings and limits: Tumor TCR diversity was below lymph nodes but above nontumor tissue. Tumor T cell lymph node origin was a supported hypothesis, not proven. Findings are consistent with lymph node origin and intratumoral expansion of most tumor T cells.

Note on this clonotype: Its specificity is not known.

Germline V gene sequence: CDR1 MNHNS, CDR2 SASEGT. CDR3 length: 14 amino acids. J gave up 2 bases and V 1 base, and 1 base lay outside the gene matches. Each CDR3 protein gets one entry after TCRdb re-called the multiplex PCR reads with MiXCR. The sample holds about 25,000 distinct CDR3 sequences, roughly 21% seen once. Material for sequencing was breast tumor tissue. The chain is built from TRBV6-1 and TRBJ2-7; 8 bases align to TRBD2. The sequence derives from a female donor with breast cancer. Some clones in this sample may be carry-over from other donors' samples. CDR3 sequence reads: CASSEGLAPYEQYF. In DNA form, the CDR3 reads TGTGCCAGCAGTGAAGGACTAGCGCCCTACGAGCAGTACTTC.